This entry is about one T cell receptor (beta chain). This entry is derived from a study of OX40 agonist ivuxolimab in advanced cancers. Study information: Patients undergoing dose escalation presented with hepatocellular carcinoma, melanoma, renal cell or head and neck cancer. Of the participants, around 43% had some prior anti-PD-1, anti-PD-L1 or anti-CTLA-4 therapy, which was allowed.

CDR3 length equals 17 residues. With V trimmed by 6 bases and J by 0 bases, 10 bases remained unmatched. CDR1 KGHSH and CDR2 LQKENI come from the germline V gene. Sequencing was performed with immunoSEQ multiplex PCR; in TCRdb, only in-frame clones are kept and a portion is missing. This sample has approximately 56,000 clones; roughly four fifths occur once, and the top ten carry approximately 0.62%. Sequenced material: CD4+ or CD8+ T cells sorted from blood, taken in a trial of the OX40 agonist ivuxolimab. The chain combines TRBV18 with TRBJ1-1; 10 bases map to TRBD1. This receptor was identified in an adult with an advanced solid tumor such as melanoma, head and neck, liver or kidney cancer. The chain's CDR3 is CASSPDRGSLMNTEAFF. In DNA, the CDR3 is TGTGCCAGCTCTCCGGACAGGGGGTCACTTATGAACACTGAAGCTTTCTTT.